These T cell receptor beta chains were read from a single sample in a study of cytomegalovirus exposure and HLA in healthy donors. Profiled with immunoSEQ multiplex PCR; TCRdb holds only in-frame clones, not every one. The repertoire holds 80,000 or so clones, with roughly four fifths as singletons. Sequenced: PBMCs. The origin of the receptors is a man aged 35 to 55 in good health and CMV-seronegative. Both conserved end residues are part of each CDR3.

v_call	j_call	cdr3_aa
TRBV27	TRBJ2-7	CASSPSSGRVYEQYF
TRBV6-6	TRBJ1-5	CASRGGTGTDQPQHF
TRBV10-1	TRBJ2-1	CASSESSLAGYNEQFF
TRBV5-6	TRBJ2-5	CASSTRGGKGQETQYF
TRBV5-1	TRBJ2-5	CASSLWFGSGGQETQYF
TRBV5-1	TRBJ1-2	CASSLEPGMNYGYTF
TRBV29-1	TRBJ1-2	CSVTGGVYGYTF
TRBV25-1	TRBJ2-5	CASGPGTGFQETQYF
TRBV9	TRBJ2-7	CASSVEGLPQGEQYF
TRBV2	TRBJ1-1	CARRDREGAPEAFF
TRBV28	TRBJ1-1	CASSLSGRGSRVVGTEAFF
TRBV9	TRBJ2-2	CASSVGIGGESTGELFF
TRBV19	TRBJ1-5	CASSIQGSNQPQHF
TRBV30	TRBJ1-2	CAWMKQGAGGYTF
TRBV28	TRBJ1-5	CASSLVADNQPQHF
TRBV6-6	TRBJ1-5	CASSYSTGRNQPQHF
TRBV4-3	TRBJ2-2	CASSQVSNTGELFF
TRBV28	TRBJ1-2	CATSSSGMYAYGYTF
TRBV5-1	TRBJ2-7	CASSSRPGTGNGEQYF
TRBV5-4	TRBJ2-2	CASSASYREELFF
TRBV10-3	TRBJ2-2	CAISDGWDRYTGELFF
TRBV9	TRBJ2-7	CASSGGNSYEQYF
TRBV10-3	TRBJ1-2	CAISESLSYGYTF